The clone carrying this T cell receptor (beta chain) was counted ten times or more. The CDR3 is made up of 14 amino acids. With 7 bases clipped from V and 10 bases from J, the junction kept 8 bases outside the gene matches. Germline CDR1 MRHNA, CDR2 SNTAGT. As TCR cDNA was made by 5'RACE template switching, a universal primer site and UMIs were added. TCRdb re-analysed the 5' RACE reads in MiXCR, keeping a single row per CDR3 protein. The table lists about 13,000 distinct CDR3 sequences, 4.5% to 6% of them singletons. The data belong to a study of T cells after yellow fever vaccination. The study, taken as a whole, reports: Abundant clonotypes from the bulk population could have been carried over as contaminants into FACS-sorted repertoires.

The source material was PBMCs, either bulk or a sorted T-cell subset (CD4+, CD8+, memory, or dextramer-sorted; not recorded which), sampled 45 days after the yellow fever booster vaccination. V is TRBV6-4 and J is TRBJ2-1; 12 nucleotides agree with TRBD1. The TCR sequence derives from a man between 25 and 39 years old who received the YFV17D yellow fever vaccine. In nucleotides, the CDR3 is TGTGCCAGCACGACGGGACAGGGGGCCGAAGAGCAGTTCTTC. Protein: CASTTGQGAEEQFF.